This T cell receptor (beta chain) was documented in a study of molecular identifiers for immune sequencing clone quantification. Libraries of naive CD8 T cells were made from approximately 22,000 to 940,000 sorted cells. They used 10%, 30% or 50% RNA. Naive CD8 T cells were sorted, and the gate applied was CD8+CD4-CCR7+CD45RA+. Deletions cut 0 bases from V and 1 base from J, with 9 bases between. Germline V gene sequence: CDR1 MNHEY, CDR2 SVGAGI. The CDR3 sequence is 15 residues long. Broader study findings: Clones of above 20 RNA copies carried over 97% of effector molecules; in naive cells they carried under 1%. The sizes of highly expanded clones could be underestimated when identical TCR molecules share a barcode.

This clonotype was seen repeatedly, ten times or more. The antigen is undetermined. TCRdb passed the PCR reads through MiXCR, listing each CDR3 protein once. The table has a few hundred thousand distinct CDR3 sequences, roughly a quarter seen once. The sequence came from a human donor in good health. Some libraries in this study had Jurkat cell RNA spiked in. Sequencing was performed on naive CD8+ T cells from blood, with Jurkat cell RNA spiked in. As to subset: FACS-sorted CD8+CD4-CCR7+CD45RA+ naive T cells. This chain joins TRBV6-5 and TRBJ1-1, with TRBD1 as a possible D gene (6 bases). The CDR3 sequence: CASSYSPDRNTEAFF. The CDR3 DNA follows: TGTGCCAGCAGTTACTCCCCGGACAGGAACACTGAAGCTTTCTTT.